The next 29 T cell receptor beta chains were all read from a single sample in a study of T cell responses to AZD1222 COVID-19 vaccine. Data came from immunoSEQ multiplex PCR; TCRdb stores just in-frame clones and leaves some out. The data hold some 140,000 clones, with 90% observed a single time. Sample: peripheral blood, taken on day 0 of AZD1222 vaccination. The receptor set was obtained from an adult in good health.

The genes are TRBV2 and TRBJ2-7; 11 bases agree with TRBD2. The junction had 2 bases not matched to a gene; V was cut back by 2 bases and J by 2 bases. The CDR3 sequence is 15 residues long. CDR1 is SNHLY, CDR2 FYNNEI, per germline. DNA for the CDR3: TGTGCCAGCAGTGAACTAGCGGGGGGAACCTACGAGCAGTACTTC. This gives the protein CASSELAGGTYEQYF.

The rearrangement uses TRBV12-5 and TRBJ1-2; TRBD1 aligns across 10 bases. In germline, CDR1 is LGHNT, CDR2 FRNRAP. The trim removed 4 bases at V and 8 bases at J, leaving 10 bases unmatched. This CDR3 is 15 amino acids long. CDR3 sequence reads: CASGSRDRGSLGYTF. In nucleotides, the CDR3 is TGTGCTAGTGGTTCACGGGACAGGGGATCGTTGGGCTACACCTTC.

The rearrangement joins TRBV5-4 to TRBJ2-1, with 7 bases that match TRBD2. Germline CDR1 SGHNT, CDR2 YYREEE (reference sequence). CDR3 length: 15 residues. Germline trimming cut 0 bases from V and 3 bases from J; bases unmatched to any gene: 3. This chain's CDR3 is CASSLAGGYYNEQFF. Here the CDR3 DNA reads TGTGCCAGCAGCTTGGCGGGAGGTTACTACAATGAGCAGTTCTTC. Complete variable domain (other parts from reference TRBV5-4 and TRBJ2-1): ETGVTQSPTHLIKTRGQQVTLRCSSQSGHNTVSWYQQALGQGPQFIFQYYREEENGRGNFPPRFSGLQFPNYSSELNVNALELDDSALYLCASSLAGGYYNEQFFGPGTRLTVL.

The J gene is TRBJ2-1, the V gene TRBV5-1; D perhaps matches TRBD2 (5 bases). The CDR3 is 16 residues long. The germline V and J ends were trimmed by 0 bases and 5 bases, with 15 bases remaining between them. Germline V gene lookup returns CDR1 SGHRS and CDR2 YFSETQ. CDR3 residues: CASSLERSDAHNEQFF. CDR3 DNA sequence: TGCGCCAGCAGCTTGGAGCGGTCAGACGCCCACAATGAGCAGTTCTTC.

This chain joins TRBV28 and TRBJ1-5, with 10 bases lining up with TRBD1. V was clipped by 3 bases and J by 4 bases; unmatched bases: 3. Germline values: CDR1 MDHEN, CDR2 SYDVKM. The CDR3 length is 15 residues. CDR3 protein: CASSLTGGLNQPQHF. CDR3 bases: TGTGCCAGCAGTTTGACAGGGGGCCTAAATCAGCCCCAGCATTTT. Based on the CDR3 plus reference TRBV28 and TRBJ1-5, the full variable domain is DVKVTQSSRYLVKRTGEKVFLECVQDMDHENMFWYRQDPGLGLRLIYFSYDVKMKEKGDIPEGYSVSREKKERFSLILESASTNQTSMYLCASSLTGGLNQPQHFGDGTRLSIL.

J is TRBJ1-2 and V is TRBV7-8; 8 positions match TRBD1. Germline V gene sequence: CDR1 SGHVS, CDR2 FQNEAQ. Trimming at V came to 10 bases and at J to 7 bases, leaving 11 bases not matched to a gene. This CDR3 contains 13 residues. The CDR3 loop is CATNPGGAVGYTF. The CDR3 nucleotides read TGTGCCACGAACCCAGGGGGCGCGGTTGGCTACACCTTC.

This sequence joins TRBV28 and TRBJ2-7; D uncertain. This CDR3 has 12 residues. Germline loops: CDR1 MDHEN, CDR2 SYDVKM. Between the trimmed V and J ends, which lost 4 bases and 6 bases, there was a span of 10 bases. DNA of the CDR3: TGTGCCAGCAGTTCCTGGCATGCCGAGCAGTACTTC. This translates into CASSSWHAEQYF. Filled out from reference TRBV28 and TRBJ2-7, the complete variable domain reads DVKVTQSSRYLVKRTGEKVFLECVQDMDHENMFWYRQDPGLGLRLIYFSYDVKMKEKGDIPEGYSVSREKKERFSLILESASTNQTSMYLCASSSWHAEQYFGPGTRLTVT.

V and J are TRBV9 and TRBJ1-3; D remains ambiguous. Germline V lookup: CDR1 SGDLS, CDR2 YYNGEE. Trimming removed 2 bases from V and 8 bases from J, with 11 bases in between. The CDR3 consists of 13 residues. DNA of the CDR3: TGTGCCAGCAGCGTGAGGCCTCTAGACACCATATATTTT. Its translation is CASSVRPLDTIYF. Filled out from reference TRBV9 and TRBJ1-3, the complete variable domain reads DSGVTQTPKHLITATGQRVTLRCSPRSGDLSVYWYQQSLDQGLQFLIQYYNGEERAKGNILERFSAQQFPDLHSELNLSSLELGDSALYFCASSVRPLDTIYFGEGSWLTVV.

For the CDR3, the DNA is TGTGCCTGGAGTGCCGTTGGACAGGGCCCCGTCGAACTGTTTTTT. Translating it yields CAWSAVGQGPVELFF. V is TRBV30 and J is TRBJ1-4, with TRBD1 matching over 8 bases. This CDR3 contains 15 residues. Germline-derived CDR1 and CDR2 are GTSNPN and SVGIG (reference sequence). V lost 1 base and J lost 12; bases outside the gene matches: 13.

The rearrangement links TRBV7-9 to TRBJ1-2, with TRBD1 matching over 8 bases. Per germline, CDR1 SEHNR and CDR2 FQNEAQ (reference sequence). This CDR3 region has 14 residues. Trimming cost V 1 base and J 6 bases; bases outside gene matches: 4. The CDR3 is CASSLEQGEDGYTF. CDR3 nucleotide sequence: TGTGCCAGCAGCTTAGAACAGGGGGAAGATGGCTACACCTTC.

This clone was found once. Written as DNA, the CDR3 is TGTGCCAGCAGCAAAGTATGGAACTTCGGTAGCAATCAGCCCCAGCATTTT. This translates into CASSKVWNFGSNQPQHF. This chain uses TRBV21-1 with TRBJ1-5. TRBV21-1 is a listed pseudogene. The CDR3 consists of 17 residues.

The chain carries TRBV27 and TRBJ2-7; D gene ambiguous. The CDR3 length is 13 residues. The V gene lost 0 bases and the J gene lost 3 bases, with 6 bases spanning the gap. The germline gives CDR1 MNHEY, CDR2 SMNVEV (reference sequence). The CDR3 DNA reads TGTGCCAGCAGTTTATCGAACAGCTACGAGCAGTACTTC. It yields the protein CASSLSNSYEQYF.

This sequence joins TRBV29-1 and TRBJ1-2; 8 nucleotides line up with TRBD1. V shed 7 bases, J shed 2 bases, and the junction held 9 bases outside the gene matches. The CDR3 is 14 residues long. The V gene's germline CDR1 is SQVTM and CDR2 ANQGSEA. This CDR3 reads CSAFVGQGNYGYTF. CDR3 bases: TGCAGCGCCTTTGTCGGACAGGGAAACTATGGCTACACCTTC.

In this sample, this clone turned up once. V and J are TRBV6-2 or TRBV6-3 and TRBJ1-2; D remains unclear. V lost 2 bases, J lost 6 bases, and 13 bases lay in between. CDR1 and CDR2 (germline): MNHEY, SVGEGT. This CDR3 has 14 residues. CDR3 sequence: CASSYIRLTDGYTF. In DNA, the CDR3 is TGTGCCAGCAGTTACATAAGGCTCACCGATGGCTACACCTTC.

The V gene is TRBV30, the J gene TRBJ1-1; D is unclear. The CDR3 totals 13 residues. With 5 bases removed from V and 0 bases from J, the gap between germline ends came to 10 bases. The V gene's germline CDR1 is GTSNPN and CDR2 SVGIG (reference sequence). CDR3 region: CAWSLSVNTEAFF. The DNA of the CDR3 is TGTGCCTGGTCCCTTTCCGTGAACACTGAAGCTTTCTTT.

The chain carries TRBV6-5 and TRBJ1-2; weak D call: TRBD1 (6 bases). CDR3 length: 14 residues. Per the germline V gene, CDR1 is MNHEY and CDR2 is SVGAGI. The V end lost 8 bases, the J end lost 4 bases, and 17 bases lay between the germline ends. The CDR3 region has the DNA TGTGCCAGCGCCCAGTACAGGGATGGCTATGGCTACACCTTC. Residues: CASAQYRDGYGYTF.

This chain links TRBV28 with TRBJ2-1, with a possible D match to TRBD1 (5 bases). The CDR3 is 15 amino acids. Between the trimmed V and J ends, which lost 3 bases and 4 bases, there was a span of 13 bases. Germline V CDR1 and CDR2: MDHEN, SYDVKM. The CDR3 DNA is TGTGCCAGCAGTTTGGCGTCAGGGCTATACAATGAGCAGTTCTTC. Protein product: CASSLASGLYNEQFF.

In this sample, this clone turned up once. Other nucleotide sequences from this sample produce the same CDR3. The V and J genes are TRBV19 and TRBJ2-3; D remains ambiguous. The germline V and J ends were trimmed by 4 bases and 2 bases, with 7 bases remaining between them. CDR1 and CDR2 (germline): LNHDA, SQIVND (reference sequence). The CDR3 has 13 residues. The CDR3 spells CASSKSATDTQYF. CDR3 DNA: TGTGCCAGTAGTAAAAGTGCCACAGATACGCAGTATTTT.

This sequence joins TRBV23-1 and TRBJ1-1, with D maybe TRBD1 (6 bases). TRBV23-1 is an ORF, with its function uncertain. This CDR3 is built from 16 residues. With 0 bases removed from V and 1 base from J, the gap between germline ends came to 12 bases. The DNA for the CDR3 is TGCGCCAGCAGTCAATCGTCACCAGGGGCGAACACTGAAGCTTTCTTT. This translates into CASSQSSPGANTEAFF.

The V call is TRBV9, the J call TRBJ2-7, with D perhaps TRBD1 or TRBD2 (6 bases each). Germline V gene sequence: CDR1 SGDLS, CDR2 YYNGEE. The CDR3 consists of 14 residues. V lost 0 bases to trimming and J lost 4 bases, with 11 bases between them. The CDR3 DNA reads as TGTGCCAGCAGCGTAGTCCCGGGGGCATACGAGCAGTACTTC. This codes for CASSVVPGAYEQYF.

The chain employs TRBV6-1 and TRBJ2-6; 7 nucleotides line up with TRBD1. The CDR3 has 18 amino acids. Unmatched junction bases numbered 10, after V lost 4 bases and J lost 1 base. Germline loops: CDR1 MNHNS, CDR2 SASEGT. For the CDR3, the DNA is TGTGCCAGCAGTGTGACAGGGCTACTACCATCTGGGGCCAACGTCCTGACTTTC. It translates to CASSVTGLLPSGANVLTF.

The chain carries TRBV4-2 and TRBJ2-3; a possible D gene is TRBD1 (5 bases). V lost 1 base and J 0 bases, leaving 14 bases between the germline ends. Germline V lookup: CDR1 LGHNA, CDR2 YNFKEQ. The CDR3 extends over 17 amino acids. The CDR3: CASSQGPTAKSTDTQYF. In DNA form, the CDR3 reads TGTGCCAGCAGCCAAGGTCCGACAGCGAAAAGCACAGATACGCAGTATTTT.

The CDR3: CASSSPYRAFSNQPQHF. The DNA for the CDR3 is TGTGCCAGTAGTTCGCCTTACAGGGCCTTTAGCAATCAGCCCCAGCATTTT. The rearrangement uses TRBV19 and TRBJ1-5, with D possibly being TRBD1 (6 bases). Germline V CDR1 and CDR2: LNHDA, SQIVND (reference sequence). V lost 5 bases and J 0 bases, leaving 17 bases between the germline ends. CDR3 length: 17 amino acids.

This CDR3 is CASSPDGGRLNIQYF. CDR3 in DNA: TGTGCCAGCAGCCCCGACGGGGGACGGCTGAACATTCAGTACTTC. The V and J genes are TRBV7-9 and TRBJ2-4; D might be TRBD2 (6 bases). This CDR3 region has 15 residues. The germline V gene has CDR1 SEHNR and CDR2 FQNEAQ (reference sequence). Trimming left V 5 bases short and J 7 bases short, with 18 bases between. Based on the CDR3 plus reference TRBV7-9 and TRBJ2-4, the full variable domain is DTGVSQNPRHKITKRGQNVTFRCDPISEHNRLYWYRQTLGQGPEFLTYFQNEAQLEKSRLLSDRFSAERPKGSFSTLEIQRTEQGDSAMYLCASSPDGGRLNIQYFGAGTRLSVL.

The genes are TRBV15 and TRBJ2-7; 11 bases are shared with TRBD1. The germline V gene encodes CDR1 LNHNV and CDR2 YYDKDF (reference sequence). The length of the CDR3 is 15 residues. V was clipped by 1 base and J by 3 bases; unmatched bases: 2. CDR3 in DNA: TGTGCCACCAGCAGAGCCGGGACAGGGGGCTACGAGCAGTACTTC. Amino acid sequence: CATSRAGTGGYEQYF.

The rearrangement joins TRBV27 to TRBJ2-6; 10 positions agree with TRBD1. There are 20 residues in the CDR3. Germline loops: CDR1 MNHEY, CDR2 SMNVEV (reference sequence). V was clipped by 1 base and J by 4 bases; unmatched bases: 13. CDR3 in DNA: TGTGCCAGCAGTTTATGGGCCGGGACAGGGGTAGGAGGGGGGGCCAACGTCCTGACTTTC. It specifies CASSLWAGTGVGGGANVLTF.

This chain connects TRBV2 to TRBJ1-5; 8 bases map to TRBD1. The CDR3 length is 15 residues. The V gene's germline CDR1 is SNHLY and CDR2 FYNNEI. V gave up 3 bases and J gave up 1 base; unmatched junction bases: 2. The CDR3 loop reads CASSETGDSNQPQHF. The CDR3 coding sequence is TGTGCCAGCAGTGAGACAGGGGACAGCAATCAGCCCCAGCATTTT.

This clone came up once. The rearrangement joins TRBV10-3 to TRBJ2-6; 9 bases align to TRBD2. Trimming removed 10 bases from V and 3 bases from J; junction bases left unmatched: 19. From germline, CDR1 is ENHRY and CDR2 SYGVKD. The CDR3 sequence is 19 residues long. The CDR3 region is CANSARAAGGAGGANVLTF. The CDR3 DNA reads TGTGCCAACTCCGCTCGGGCAGCGGGAGGAGCTGGTGGGGCCAACGTCCTGACTTTC.

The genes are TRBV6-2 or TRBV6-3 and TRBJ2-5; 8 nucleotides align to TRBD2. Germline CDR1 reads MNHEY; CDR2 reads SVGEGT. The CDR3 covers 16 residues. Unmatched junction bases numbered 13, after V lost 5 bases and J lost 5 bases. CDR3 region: CASSGLEREREETQYF. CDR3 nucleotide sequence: TGTGCCAGCAGTGGCCTCGAGCGGGAGCGGGAGGAGACCCAGTACTTC.